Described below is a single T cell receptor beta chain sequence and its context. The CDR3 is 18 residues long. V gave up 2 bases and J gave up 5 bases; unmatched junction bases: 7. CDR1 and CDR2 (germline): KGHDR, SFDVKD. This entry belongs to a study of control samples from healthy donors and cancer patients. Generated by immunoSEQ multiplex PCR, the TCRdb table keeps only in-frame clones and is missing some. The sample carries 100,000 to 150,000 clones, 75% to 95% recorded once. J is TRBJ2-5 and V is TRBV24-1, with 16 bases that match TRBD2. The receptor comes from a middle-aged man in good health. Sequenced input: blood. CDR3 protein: CATSDSAGLAGGIETQYF. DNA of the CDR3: TGTGCCACCAGTGATTCCGCGGGACTAGCGGGGGGGATTGAGACCCAGTACTTC.